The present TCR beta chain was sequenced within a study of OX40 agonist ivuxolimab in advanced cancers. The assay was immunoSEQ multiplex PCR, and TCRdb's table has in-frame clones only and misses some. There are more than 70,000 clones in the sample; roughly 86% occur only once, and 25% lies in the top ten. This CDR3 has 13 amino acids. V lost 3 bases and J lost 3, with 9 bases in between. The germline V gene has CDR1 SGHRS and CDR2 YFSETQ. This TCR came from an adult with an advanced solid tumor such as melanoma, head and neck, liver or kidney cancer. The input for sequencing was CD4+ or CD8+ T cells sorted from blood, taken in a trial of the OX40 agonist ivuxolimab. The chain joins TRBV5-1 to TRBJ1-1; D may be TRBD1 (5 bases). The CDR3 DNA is TGCGCCAGCAGCTCCAGGGAGGACACTGAAGCTTTCTTT. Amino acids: CASSSREDTEAFF.